This T cell receptor (beta chain) was recovered during a study of blood T cells in healthy people across ages. A second roughly 6 to 12 cycle PCR used barcoded and J-beta primers. TCRdb ran MiXCR on the 5' RACE reads and lists one entry per CDR3 protein. Counted here are fewer than 1.5 million distinct CDR3 sequences, roughly 40% occurring once; the ten biggest clones make up roughly 7.9%. This CDR3 comprises 13 residues. Looked up from germline, CDR1 is DFQATT and CDR2 is SNEGSKA (reference sequence). The germline V and J ends were trimmed by 6 bases and 8 bases, with 19 bases remaining between them. The sample holds a few counts of this clonotype.

The rearrangement joins TRBV20-1 to TRBJ1-2; TRBD1 is a possible D gene (5 bases). This receptor was taken from a woman between 18 and 29 years old in good health. Source material: blood. The CDR3 region is CSASPRLTAGYTF. The CDR3 bases are TGCAGTGCGTCCCCCAGGCTGACAGCCGGCTACACCTTC.